Following are 5 T cell receptor beta chains from one sample sequenced in a study of cytomegalovirus exposure and HLA in healthy donors. In the PCR, 60 Vbeta and 13 Jbeta primers were used. Generated by immunoSEQ multiplex PCR, the TCRdb table keeps only in-frame clones and is missing some. The table shows about 120,000 clones, with about 76% occurring only once. Material for sequencing was PBMCs. These receptors were taken from a woman aged 40 to 50 in good health and CMV-seropositive.

As DNA, the CDR3 is TGTGCCATCAGTGAGTCGAACAGGGTCAATGAAAAACTGTTTTTT. It is translated as CAISESNRVNEKLFF. The chain carries TRBV10-3 and TRBJ1-4, with D perhaps TRBD1 (6 bases). With 0 bases removed from V and 5 bases from J, the gap between germline ends came to 10 bases. Germline CDR1 is ENHRY and CDR2 is SYGVKD. The length of the CDR3 is 15 residues.

The V and J genes are TRBV9 and TRBJ2-5, with 10 nucleotides matching TRBD2. The length of the CDR3 is 16 residues. The germline V gene encodes CDR1 SGDLS and CDR2 YYNGEE. Trimming at V came to 0 bases and at J to 1 base, leaving 3 bases not matched to a gene. The CDR3 DNA follows: TGTGCCAGCAGCGTAGTGGTAGCGGGGGGCCAAGAGACCCAGTACTTC. It codes for CASSVVVAGGQETQYF. The whole variable domain, remainder taken from reference TRBV9 and TRBJ2-5, is DSGVTQTPKHLITATGQRVTLRCSPRSGDLSVYWYQQSLDQGLQFLIQYYNGEERAKGNILERFSAQQFPDLHSELNLSSLELGDSALYFCASSVVVAGGQETQYFGPGTRLLVL.

This clone was observed a handful of times. The J gene is TRBJ1-1, the V gene TRBV7-9, with 7 bases that match TRBD1. Germline V gene data show CDR1 as SEHNR and CDR2 as FQNEAQ (reference sequence). The CDR3 has 15 amino acids. Trimming removed 5 bases from V and 2 bases from J; junction bases left unmatched: 8. CDR3 amino acids: CASSATNRGNTEAFF. The CDR3 bases are TGTGCCAGCAGCGCGACTAACAGGGGCAACACTGAAGCTTTCTTT.

The J gene is TRBJ2-3, the V gene TRBV6-5; TRBD1 might be the D (5 bases). V was shortened by 8 bases and J by 4 bases, with 10 bases between the two germline ends. The CDR3 is made up of 12 amino acids. The V gene's germline CDR1 is MNHEY and CDR2 SVGAGI. CDR3 sequence reads: CASAYRPDTQYF. In nucleotides, the CDR3 is TGTGCCAGCGCATACAGGCCAGATACGCAGTATTTT.

The rearrangement joins TRBV7-9 to TRBJ2-3, with 8 bases identical to TRBD2. The CDR3 sequence is 15 residues long. Trimming removed 5 bases from V and 4 bases from J; junction bases left unmatched: 8. The germline gives CDR1 SEHNR, CDR2 FQNEAQ (reference sequence). CDR3 region: CASSSYGGAADTQYF. The CDR3 DNA sequence: TGTGCCAGCAGCAGCTACGGGGGGGCGGCAGATACGCAGTATTTT. The variable domain in full, completed from reference TRBV7-9 and TRBJ2-3, reads DTGVSQNPRHKITKRGQNVTFRCDPISEHNRLYWYRQTLGQGPEFLTYFQNEAQLEKSRLLSDRFSAERPKGSFSTLEIQRTEQGDSAMYLCASSSYGGAADTQYFGPGTRLTVL.